These 20 T cell receptor beta chains were sequenced from one sample in a study of T cell changes during pregnancy in multiple sclerosis. TCRdb keeps only in-frame clones here, not all; method: immunoSEQ multiplex PCR. The sample contains about 47,000 clones, roughly 93% of which appear only once. The sample here was peripheral blood, taken in the second trimester of pregnancy. The source of these receptors is a female donor with multiple sclerosis, enrolled in a pregnancy study.

This chain links TRBV10-3 with TRBJ2-6; 7 bases agree with TRBD2. This CDR3 has 16 amino acids. The germline V gene has CDR1 ENHRY and CDR2 SYGVKD. The trim removed 3 bases at V and 2 bases at J, leaving 4 bases unmatched. In DNA, the CDR3 is TGTGCCATCAGTGATAAGGGAGGGGCTGGGGCCAACGTCCTGACTTTC. Its protein product is CAISDKGGAGANVLTF.

J is TRBJ2-5 and V is TRBV5-4; 8 bases align to TRBD2. From germline, CDR1 is SGHNT and CDR2 YYREEE (reference sequence). With V trimmed by 2 bases and J by 5 bases, 5 bases remained unmatched. CDR3 length: 14 amino acids. The CDR3 spells CASSFSGRGETQYF. CDR3 DNA sequence: TGTGCCAGCAGCTTCAGCGGGAGAGGGGAGACCCAGTACTTC.

V gene TRBV6-6 combines with J gene TRBJ2-7, with D maybe TRBD1 (5 bases). This CDR3 comprises 11 residues. In germline, CDR1 is MNHNY, CDR2 SVGAGI (reference sequence). V was trimmed by 10 bases and J by 2 bases, leaving 9 bases between them. The CDR3 protein is CATGATYEQYF. The CDR3 coding sequence is TGTGCCACTGGGGCGACCTACGAGCAGTACTTC.

The gene calls are TRBV4-3 and TRBJ2-2, with 7 bases fitting TRBD2. Germline CDR1 is LGHNA and CDR2 is YSLEER. The V gene end was trimmed by 0 bases and the J gene end by 0 bases; junction bases not matched to a gene: 4. The CDR3 loop spans 17 amino acids. The CDR3 sequence: CASSQDSSGANTGELFF. The CDR3 DNA is TGCGCCAGCAGCCAAGATAGCAGCGGGGCGAACACCGGGGAGCTGTTTTTT.

This clone has a handful of counts. The V call is TRBV19, the J call TRBJ1-1, with 8 bases identical to TRBD1. Germline CDR1 and CDR2: LNHDA and SQIVND (reference sequence). Losses at the gene ends were 8 bases for V and 5 bases for J; bases not matched to a gene: 4. The CDR3 covers 12 residues. In DNA, the CDR3 is TGTGCCAGTCTCCAGGGGGCTACTGAAGCTTTCTTT. Residues: CASLQGATEAFF. The full variable domain, its missing parts supplied by reference TRBV19 and TRBJ1-1, is DGGITQSPKYLFRKEGQNVTLSCEQNLNHDAMYWYRQDPGQGLRLIYYSQIVNDFQKGDIAEGYSVSREKKESFPLTVTSAQKNPTAFYLCASLQGATEAFFGQGTRLTVV.

The chain recombines TRBV15 with TRBJ1-4, with 9 bases matching TRBD1. Looked up from germline, CDR1 is LNHNV and CDR2 is YYDKDF (reference sequence). This CDR3 contains 16 residues. V was pared by 1 base and J by 7 bases, with 7 bases of the junction left unmatched. The CDR3 loop reads CATSRGADRGSEKLFF. The CDR3, as DNA: TGTGCCACCAGCAGAGGGGCGGACAGGGGCTCTGAAAAACTGTTTTTT.

CDR3: CAWSPGQGINGYTF. The CDR3 DNA reads as TGTGCCTGGAGCCCGGGACAGGGGATCAATGGCTACACCTTC. This chain links TRBV30 with TRBJ1-2; 10 positions agree with TRBD1. The CDR3 length is 14 residues. Germline values: CDR1 GTSNPN, CDR2 SVGIG (reference sequence). After removal of 3 bases from V and 6 bases from J, the junction contained 7 bases not matched to a gene.

The rearrangement uses TRBV2 and TRBJ1-5; TRBD1 is a possible D gene (6 bases). The ends were cut back, 6 bases at V and 6 bases at J, with 39 bases in the middle. CDR1 and CDR2 from the germline V gene are SNHLY and FYNNEI. The CDR3 is 22 amino acids. CDR3 amino acids: CASSHLQGHSNRVPNSIQPQHF. Written as DNA, the CDR3 is TGTGCCAGCAGCCACTTACAGGGACATTCAAACCGAGTACCCAACTCAATTCAGCCCCAGCATTTT. The full variable domain, rest sourced from reference TRBV2 and TRBJ1-5, is EPEVTQTPSHQVTQMGQEVILRCVPISNHLYFYWYRQILGQKVEFLVSFYNNEISEKSEIFDDQFSVERPDGSNFTLKIRSTKLEDSAMYFCASSHLQGHSNRVPNSIQPQHFGDGTRLSIL.

The rearrangement uses TRBV25-1 and TRBJ2-5; 9 bases match TRBD1. The V gene end was trimmed by 6 bases and the J gene end by 7 bases; junction bases not matched to a gene: 6. The CDR3 is made up of 13 amino acids. Per germline, CDR1 MGHDK and CDR2 SYGVNS. The CDR3 sequence: CASRVTGGGTQYF. The DNA of the CDR3 is TGTGCCAGCAGGGTGACAGGGGGAGGGACCCAGTACTTC.

CDR3 protein: CAISEPGLAGNNEQFF. CDR3 nucleotides: TGTGCCATCAGTGAGCCGGGACTAGCGGGTAACAATGAGCAGTTCTTC. The J gene is TRBJ2-1, the V gene TRBV10-3; 12 nucleotides match TRBD2. The CDR3 covers 16 residues. With V trimmed by 2 bases and J by 5 bases, 4 bases remained unmatched. The germline CDR1 and CDR2 sequences are ENHRY and SYGVKD.

The chain joins TRBV13 to TRBJ1-1, with TRBD1 matching 9 bases. This CDR3 comprises 14 residues. The V segment lost 7 bases and the J segment 8 bases; nucleotides outside the gene matches: 11. CDR1 PRHDT and CDR2 FYEKMQ come from the germline V gene (reference sequence). This CDR3 is CASTTSHRGLEAFF. CDR3 sequence (DNA): TGTGCCAGCACCACCTCCCACAGGGGGCTGGAAGCTTTCTTT.

The J gene is TRBJ2-7, the V gene TRBV5-1; the D gene is possibly TRBD2 (6 bases). CDR3 length: 14 amino acids. V lost 0 bases, J lost 4 bases, and 11 bases lay in between. Germline assignment: CDR1 SGHRS and CDR2 YFSETQ. CDR3 sequence reads: CASSLAGASYEQYF. CDR3 nucleotides: TGCGCCAGCAGCTTGGCGGGAGCGTCGTACGAGCAGTACTTC.

This chain links TRBV18 with TRBJ2-7; 7 positions match TRBD1. V trimming: 2 bases; J trimming: 6 bases; junction bases outside the gene matches: 13. Per germline, CDR1 KGHSH and CDR2 LQKENI. CDR3 length: 16 residues. The CDR3 protein is CASSPCGQDLTCEQYF. The CDR3 DNA is TGTGCCAGCTCACCATGTGGACAGGATTTAACCTGCGAGCAGTACTTC.

This clone has just a few counts. The chain couples TRBV18 to TRBJ1-2; no reliable D call. The CDR3 runs 16 residues. V was shortened by 4 bases and J by 2 bases, with 17 bases between the two germline ends. The V gene's germline CDR1 is KGHSH and CDR2 LQKENI. CDR3 coding DNA: TGTGCCAGCTCACTAAGCCTCACACAGAGCAACTATGGCTACACCTTC. Protein product: CASSLSLTQSNYGYTF. The full variable domain, rest sourced from reference TRBV18 and TRBJ1-2, is NAGVMQNPRHLVRRRGQEARLRCSPMKGHSHVYWYRQLPEEGLKFMVYLQKENIIDESGMPKERFSAEFPKEGPSILRIQQVVRGDSAAYFCASSLSLTQSNYGYTFGSGTRLTVV.

This sequence joins TRBV28 and TRBJ2-4, with 7 bases identical to TRBD2. CDR3 length: 14 residues. V gave up 7 bases and J gave up 1 base; unmatched junction bases: 4. The germline V gene has CDR1 MDHEN and CDR2 SYDVKM. CDR3 loop: CASNASGAKNIQYF. The DNA of the CDR3 is TGTGCCAGCAATGCTAGCGGCGCCAAAAACATTCAGTACTTC. Full variable domain (rest looked up from reference TRBV28 and TRBJ2-4): DVKVTQSSRYLVKRTGEKVFLECVQDMDHENMFWYRQDPGLGLRLIYFSYDVKMKEKGDIPEGYSVSREKKERFSLILESASTNQTSMYLCASNASGAKNIQYFGAGTRLSVL.

The chain links TRBV7-2 to TRBJ2-7; 8 bases match TRBD1. This CDR3 is 14 amino acids long. CDR1 is SGHTA and CDR2 is FQGNSA in the germline V gene. The V gene end was trimmed by 5 bases and the J gene end by 0 bases; junction bases not matched to a gene: 3. CDR3 sequence: CASSRDRSSYEQYF. The CDR3 region has the DNA TGTGCCAGCAGCCGGGACAGGTCCTCCTACGAGCAGTACTTC.

The rearrangement links TRBV10-2 to TRBJ1-1; D might be TRBD1 (5 bases). The CDR3 runs to 13 residues. Trimming took off 6 bases at V and 0 bases at J, with 8 bases between the two ends. The germline CDR1 and CDR2 sequences are WSHSY and SAAADI. CDR3 bases: TGCGCCAGCAGGGGACTGCTGAACACTGAAGCTTTCTTT. This sequence encodes CASRGLLNTEAFF.

This clone was observed once. The J gene is TRBJ2-7, the V gene TRBV2; 7 bases are a match to TRBD1. Germline V gene lookup returns CDR1 SNHLY and CDR2 FYNNEI. Trimming removed 8 bases from V and 2 bases from J; junction bases left unmatched: 6. The length of the CDR3 is 13 residues. CDR3 residues: CASRDRSTYEQYF. In DNA form, the CDR3 reads TGTGCCAGCCGGGACAGATCTACCTACGAGCAGTACTTC.

The gene calls are TRBV9 and TRBJ2-3, with D unresolved. CDR1 and CDR2 from the germline V gene are SGDLS and YYNGEE. This CDR3 contains 15 residues. V lost 6 bases and J lost 3, with 17 bases in between. CDR3 amino acids: CASTSNAAPTDTQYF. CDR3 bases: TGTGCCAGCACCTCTAACGCGGCTCCGACAGATACGCAGTATTTT.

This chain connects TRBV4-1 to TRBJ2-7; 10 bases match TRBD1. CDR3 length: 14 residues. V lost 5 bases, J lost 7 bases, and 8 bases stayed unmatched. Per germline, CDR1 MGHRA and CDR2 YSYEKL. For the CDR3, the DNA is TGCGCCAGCAGCGACGGGACAGGGGTTGGTGAGCAGTACTTC. It codes for CASSDGTGVGEQYF.